The rows below give T cell receptor beta chains drawn from one sample of a study of T cell responses to AZD1222 COVID-19 vaccine. The protocol was immunoSEQ multiplex PCR, while the TCRdb copy is restricted to in-frame clones and leaves out a portion. The table shows about 140,000 clones, with about 80% occurring only once. Material: peripheral blood, obtained on day 0 of AZD1222 vaccination. These receptors were collected from an adult in good health. Each CDR3 is given with its conserved first and last residue. D genes are given only for firm matches. Size is omitted from some rows. Given values are once, few, many or a class for expanded clones.

j_call clone_size v_call d_call cdr3_aa cdr3_nt
TRBJ1-1 - TRBV12-3/TRBV12-4 - CASSLGVWNAFF TGTGCCAGCAGTTTAGGAGTGTGGAATGCTTTCTTT
TRBJ1-2 once TRBV5-5 - CASSFITGGYTF TGTGCCAGCAGCTTTATAACCGGCGGCTACACCTTC
TRBJ1-6 once TRBV6-4 - CASSDYVDSPLHF TGTGCCAGCAGTGACTATGTGGATTCACCCCTCCACTTT
TRBJ1-2 - TRBV7-9 - CASSLAGGGINYGYTF TGTGCCAGCAGCTTGGCCGGTGGGGGGATTAACTATGGCTACACCTTC
TRBJ1-1 - TRBV19 TRBD1 CASSRDRGLNTEAFF TGTGCCAGTAGTAGAGACAGGGGGCTGAACACTGAAGCTTTCTTT
TRBJ2-2 - TRBV7-6 - CASSSYLGPGRLNTGELFF TGTGCCAGCAGCTCATACTTAGGTCCCGGACGCCTAAACACCGGGGAGCTGTTTTTT
TRBJ2-5 - TRBV11-1 TRBD2 CASSLAGSSGKQETQYF TGTGCCAGCAGCTTAGCGGGTTCTAGCGGGAAACAAGAGACCCAGTACTTC
TRBJ1-2 - TRBV7-2 - CASSFNYGYTF TGTGCCAGCAGCTTCAACTATGGCTACACCTTC
TRBJ1-5 - TRBV19 TRBD1 CASSITGGNQPQHF TGTGCCAGTAGTATCACAGGGGGCAATCAGCCCCAGCATTTT
TRBJ1-4 - TRBV28 - CASSLVGAEKLFF TGTGCCAGCAGTTTAGTAGGGGCTGAAAAACTGTTTTTT
TRBJ2-1 - TRBV10-2 - CASGQFPGGLGNEQFF TGCGCCAGCGGTCAGTTTCCGGGGGGCCTAGGCAATGAGCAGTTCTTC
TRBJ1-6 - TRBV7-8 - CASSPVTGYNSPLHF TGTGCCAGCAGCCCGGTGACAGGATATAATTCACCCCTCCACTTT
TRBJ1-1 - TRBV6-6 - CASSLGPVQRRFF TGTGCCAGCAGCCTGGGACCAGTCCAACGCCGTTTCTTT
TRBJ1-2 - TRBV27 - CASSPRGGQSAGGYTF TGTGCCAGCAGCCCTAGGGGTGGCCAGTCTGCAGGGGGCTACACCTTC
TRBJ1-3 - TRBV25-1 - CASSRVGTGNTIYF TGTGCCAGCAGTCGAGTGGGGACTGGAAACACCATATATTTT
TRBJ1-3 - TRBV29-1 - CSVGVGNTIYF TGCAGCGTTGGGGTGGGAAACACCATATATTTT
TRBJ2-3 - TRBV7-6 TRBD1 CASSLLDRAADTQYF TGTGCCAGCAGCTTACTAGACAGGGCCGCAGATACGCAGTATTTT
TRBJ2-7 - TRBV7-2 - CASSGDIRPGGEQYF TGTGCCAGCAGCGGGGACATAAGGCCGGGGGGCGAGCAGTACTTC
TRBJ2-2 - TRBV7-3 - CASSSFSGVDTGELFF TGTGCCAGCAGCTCCTTCTCCGGGGTCGACACCGGGGAGCTGTTTTTT
TRBJ2-7 few TRBV7-2 - CASSPSWSVDEQYF TGTGCCAGCAGTCCCTCATGGTCCGTAGACGAGCAGTACTTC
TRBJ1-4 - TRBV30 - CAWSVGPVGNEKLFF TGTGCCTGGAGTGTGGGACCGGTGGGGAATGAAAAACTGTTTTTT
TRBJ1-4 - TRBV7-8 - CASSRGGVTNEKLFF TGTGCCAGCAGCCGAGGTGGGGTGACTAATGAAAAACTGTTTTTT
TRBJ1-1 - TRBV3-1/TRBV3-2 TRBD1 CASSSGQGRVEAFF TGTGCCAGCAGCTCAGGACAGGGACGAGTTGAAGCTTTCTTT
TRBJ1-4 - TRBV15 - CATSRGEGGRKGNEKLFF TGTGCCACCAGCAGAGGGGAAGGGGGGCGGAAGGGTAATGAAAAACTGTTTTTT
TRBJ1-2 - TRBV30 - CAWSVPSKRNYGYTF TGTGCCTGGAGTGTACCCAGTAAGAGGAACTATGGCTACACCTTC
TRBJ1-2 few TRBV7-3 - CASSVSTGTTSGYTF TGTGCCAGCAGCGTCTCTACCGGGACAACAAGCGGCTACACCTTC
TRBJ2-7 - TRBV2 TRBD2 CASSRRTSGGSEQYF TGTGCCAGCAGTCGTCGGACTAGCGGGGGTTCCGAGCAGTACTTC
TRBJ2-7 - TRBV7-3 TRBD1 CASSPGTGGEQYF TGTGCCAGCAGCCCCGGGACAGGCGGCGAGCAGTACTTC
TRBJ1-5 - TRBV19 TRBD1 CAIQGGANQPQHF TGTGCCATCCAGGGGGGGGCTAATCAGCCCCAGCATTTT
TRBJ2-7 - TRBV4-1 - CASSQVTASSYEQYF TGCGCCAGCAGCCAAGTCACGGCGAGCTCCTACGAGCAGTACTTC
TRBJ2-2 few TRBV9 - CASSVVGGLGELFF TGTGCCAGCAGCGTAGTAGGGGGGCTCGGGGAGCTGTTTTTT
TRBJ1-2 few TRBV5-5 - CASSFYKSLRTNYGYTF TGTGCCAGCAGCTTTTATAAATCCCTCAGAACTAACTATGGCTACACCTTC
TRBJ1-5 - TRBV5-1 - CASNRPHSYRPQHF TGCGCCAGCAACAGGCCACATAGTTATCGGCCCCAGCATTTT
TRBJ1-2 - TRBV9 TRBD1 CASSATQGPYGYTF TGTGCCAGCAGCGCAACACAGGGGCCCTATGGCTACACCTTC
TRBJ2-7 - TRBV19 TRBD1 CASEGAESYEQYF TGTGCCAGCGAGGGGGCTGAAAGCTACGAGCAGTACTTC
TRBJ2-5 - TRBV11-2 - CASSSLGGEETQYF TGTGCCAGCAGCTCACTCGGGGGAGAAGAGACCCAGTACTTC
TRBJ2-1 - TRBV9 - CASSVGVDEQFF TGTGCCAGCAGCGTAGGAGTAGATGAGCAGTTCTTC
TRBJ1-1 - TRBV29-1 - CSVEVRNTEAFF TGCAGCGTTGAGGTTCGGAACACTGAAGCTTTCTTT
TRBJ1-4 - TRBV24-1 - CATSDPGSFEKLFF TGTGCCACCAGTGATCCCGGATCCTTTGAAAAACTGTTTTTT
TRBJ1-1 - TRBV6-5 TRBD1 CASSPGQGISLEAFF TGTGCCAGCAGCCCGGGACAGGGAATCAGTCTTGAAGCTTTCTTT
TRBJ2-6 - TRBV7-3 TRBD1 CASSSPTGGPGANVLTF TGTGCCAGCAGCTCCCCCACAGGGGGCCCTGGGGCCAACGTCCTGACTTTC
TRBJ1-1 - TRBV24-1 TRBD1 CATSSRGPNTEAFF TGTGCCACCAGTAGCAGGGGGCCGAACACTGAAGCTTTCTTT